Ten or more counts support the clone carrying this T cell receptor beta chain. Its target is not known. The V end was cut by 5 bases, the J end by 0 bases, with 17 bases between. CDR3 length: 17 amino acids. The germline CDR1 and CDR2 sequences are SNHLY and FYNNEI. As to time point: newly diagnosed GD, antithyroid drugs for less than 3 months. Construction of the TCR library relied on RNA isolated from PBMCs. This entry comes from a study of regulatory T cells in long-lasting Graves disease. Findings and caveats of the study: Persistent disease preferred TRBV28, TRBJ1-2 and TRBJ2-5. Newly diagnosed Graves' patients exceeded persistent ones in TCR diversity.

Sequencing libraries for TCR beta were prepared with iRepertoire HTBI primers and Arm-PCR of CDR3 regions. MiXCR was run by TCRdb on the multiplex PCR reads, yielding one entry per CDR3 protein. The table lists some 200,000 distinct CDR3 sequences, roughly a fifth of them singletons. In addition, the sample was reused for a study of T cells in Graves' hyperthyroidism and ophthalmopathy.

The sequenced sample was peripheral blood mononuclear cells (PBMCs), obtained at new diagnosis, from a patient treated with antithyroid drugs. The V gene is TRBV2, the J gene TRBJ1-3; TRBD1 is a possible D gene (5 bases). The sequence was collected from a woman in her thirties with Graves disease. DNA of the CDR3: TGTGCCAGCAGTTGGGACGGATCCCCGAGCTCTGGAAACACCATATATTTT. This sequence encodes CASSWDGSPSSGNTIYF.